This TCR beta chain appears in the sequencing data of a study of T cells in tuberculosis. Study details: Sequenced TCRs come from CD1B-GMM tetramer-binding T cells. This South African cohort compared adolescents with or without latent tuberculosis against adults with active tuberculosis. Overall study results and limits: Active tuberculosis cases were adults; controls were adolescents.

Concerning this clone: Its antigen remains unknown.

This CDR3 has 15 amino acids. Per germline, CDR1 WNHNN and CDR2 SYGVQD (reference sequence). With 6 bases clipped from V and 6 bases from J, the junction kept 10 bases outside the gene matches. Sequenced by immunoSEQ multiplex PCR; TCRdb stores in-frame clones only, minus some. The data show tens of thousands of clones, 85% to 95% seen once. Time point given: new active TB diagnosis, blood taken before or within 7 days of starting treatment. The sample consisted of PBMCs, taken at tuberculosis diagnosis. The receptor was isolated from an adult with tuberculosis. The V gene is TRBV10-1, the J gene TRBJ2-1; 8 bases map to TRBD1. Here the CDR3 DNA reads TGCGCCAGCAGCGCCATGGACAGGGATGGCAATGAGCAGTTCTTC. Translation: CASSAMDRDGNEQFF.